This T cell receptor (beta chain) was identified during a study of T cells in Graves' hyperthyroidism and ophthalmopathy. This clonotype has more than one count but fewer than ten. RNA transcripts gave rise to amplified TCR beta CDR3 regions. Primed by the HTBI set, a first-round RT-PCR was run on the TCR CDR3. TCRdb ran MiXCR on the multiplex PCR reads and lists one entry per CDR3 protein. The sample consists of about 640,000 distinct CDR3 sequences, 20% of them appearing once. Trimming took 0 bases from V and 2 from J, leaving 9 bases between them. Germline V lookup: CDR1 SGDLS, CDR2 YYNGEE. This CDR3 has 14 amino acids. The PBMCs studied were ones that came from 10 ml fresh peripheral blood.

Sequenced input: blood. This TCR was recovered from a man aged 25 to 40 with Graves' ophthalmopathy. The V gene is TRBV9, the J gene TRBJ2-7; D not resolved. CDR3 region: CASSVGGGTYEQYF. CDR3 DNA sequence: TGTGCCAGCAGCGTAGGTGGCGGTACCTACGAGCAGTACTTC.